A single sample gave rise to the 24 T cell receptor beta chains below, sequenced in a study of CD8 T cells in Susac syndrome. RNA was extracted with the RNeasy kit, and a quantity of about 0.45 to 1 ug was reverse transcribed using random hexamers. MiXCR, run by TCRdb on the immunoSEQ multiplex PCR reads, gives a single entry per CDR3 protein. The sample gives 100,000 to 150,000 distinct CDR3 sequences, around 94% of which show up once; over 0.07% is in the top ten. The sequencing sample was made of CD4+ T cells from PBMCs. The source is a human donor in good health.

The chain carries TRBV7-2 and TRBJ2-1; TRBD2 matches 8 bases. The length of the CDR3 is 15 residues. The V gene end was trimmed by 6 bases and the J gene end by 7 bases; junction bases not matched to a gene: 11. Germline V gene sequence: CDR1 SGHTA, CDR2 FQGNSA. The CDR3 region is CASRRTGTRGNEQFF. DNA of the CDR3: TGTGCCAGCAGGCGTACCGGGACTAGAGGTAATGAGCAGTTCTTC. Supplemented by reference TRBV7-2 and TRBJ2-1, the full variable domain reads GAGVSQSPSNKVTEKGKDVELRCDPISGHTALYWYRQSLGQGLEFLIYFQGNSAPDKSGLPSDRFSAERTGGSVSTLTIQRTQQEDSAVYLCASRRTGTRGNEQFFGPGTRLTVL.

The CDR3 protein is CASSLAGSLSGNTIYF. CDR3 bases: TGCGCCAGCAGCTTGGCCGGCAGCCTCTCTGGAAACACCATATATTTT. This chain uses TRBV5-1 with TRBJ1-3, with D unresolved. Germline values: CDR1 SGHRS, CDR2 YFSETQ. V dropped 0 bases and J dropped 0 bases, with 10 bases sitting between them. The CDR3 covers 16 residues.

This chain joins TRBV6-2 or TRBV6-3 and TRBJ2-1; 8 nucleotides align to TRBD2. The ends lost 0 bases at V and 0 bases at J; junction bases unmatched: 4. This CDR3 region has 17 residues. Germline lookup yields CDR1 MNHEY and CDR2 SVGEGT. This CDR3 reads CASSYSGSGISYNEQFF. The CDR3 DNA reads TGTGCCAGCAGTTACTCCGGTAGCGGGATCTCCTACAATGAGCAGTTCTTC.

The CDR3 nucleotides are TGCGCCAGCAGCCTTCCTAACAATGAGCAGTTCTTC. Translating it yields CASSLPNNEQFF. This chain connects TRBV5-1 to TRBJ2-1, with no clear D. Germline V gene data show CDR1 as SGHRS and CDR2 as YFSETQ. V gave up 4 bases and J gave up 5 bases, with 7 bases separating them. The CDR3 spans 12 residues.

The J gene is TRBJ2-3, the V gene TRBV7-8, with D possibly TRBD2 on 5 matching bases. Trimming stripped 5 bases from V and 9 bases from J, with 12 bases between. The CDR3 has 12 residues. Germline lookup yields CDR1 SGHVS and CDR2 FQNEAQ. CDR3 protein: CASSPRGSTQYF. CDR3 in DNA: TGTGCCAGCAGCCCCCGAGGGTCAACGCAGTATTTT. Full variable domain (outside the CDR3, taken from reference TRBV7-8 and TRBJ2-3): GAGVSQSPRYKVAKRGQDVALRCDPISGHVSLFWYQQALGQGPEFLTYFQNEAQLDKSGLPSDRFFAERPEGSVSTLKIQRTQQEDSAVYLCASSPRGSTQYFGPGTRLTVL.

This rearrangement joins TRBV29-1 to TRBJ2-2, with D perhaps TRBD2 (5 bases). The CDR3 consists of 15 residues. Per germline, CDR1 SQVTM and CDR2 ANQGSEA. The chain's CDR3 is CILICTRRTTGELFF. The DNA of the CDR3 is TGCATCCTAATATGCACAAGGAGGACCACCGGGGAGCTGTTTTTT.

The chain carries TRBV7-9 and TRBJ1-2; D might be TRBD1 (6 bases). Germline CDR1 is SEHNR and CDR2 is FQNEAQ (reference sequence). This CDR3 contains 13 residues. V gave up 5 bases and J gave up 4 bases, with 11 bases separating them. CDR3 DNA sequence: TGTGCCAGCAGCCCTCGGGGGGCCTATGGCTACACCTTC. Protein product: CASSPRGAYGYTF.

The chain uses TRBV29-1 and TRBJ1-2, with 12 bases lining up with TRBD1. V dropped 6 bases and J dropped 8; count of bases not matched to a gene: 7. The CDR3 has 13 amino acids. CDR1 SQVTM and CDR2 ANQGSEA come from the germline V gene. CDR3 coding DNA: TGCAGCGTCATGGGACAGGGGGCATGGGGCTACACCTTC. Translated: CSVMGQGAWGYTF.

The CDR3 loop reads CASSLGLTARSLGTEAFF. CDR3 DNA sequence: TGTGCCAGCAGCTTAGGCCTTACGGCTCGGAGTCTGGGAACTGAAGCTTTCTTT. The chain uses TRBV13 and TRBJ1-1; D not resolved. The CDR3 length is 18 residues. The germline gives CDR1 PRHDT, CDR2 FYEKMQ (reference sequence). The V gene lost 0 bases and the J gene lost 5 bases, with 22 bases spanning the gap.

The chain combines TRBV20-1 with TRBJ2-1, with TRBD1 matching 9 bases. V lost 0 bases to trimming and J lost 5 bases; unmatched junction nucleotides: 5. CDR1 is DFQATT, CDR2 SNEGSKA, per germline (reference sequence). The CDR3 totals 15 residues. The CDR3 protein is CSARDRGTGNNEQFF. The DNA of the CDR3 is TGCAGTGCTAGAGATCGTGGGACAGGGAACAATGAGCAGTTCTTC.

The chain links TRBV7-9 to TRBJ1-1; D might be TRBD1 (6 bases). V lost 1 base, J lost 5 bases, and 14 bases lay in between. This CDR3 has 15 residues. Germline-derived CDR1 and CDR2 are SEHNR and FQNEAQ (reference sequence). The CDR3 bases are TGTGCCAGCAGCTTAGTGTGGGGGCGGGAAACTGAAGCTTTCTTT. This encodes CASSLVWGRETEAFF.

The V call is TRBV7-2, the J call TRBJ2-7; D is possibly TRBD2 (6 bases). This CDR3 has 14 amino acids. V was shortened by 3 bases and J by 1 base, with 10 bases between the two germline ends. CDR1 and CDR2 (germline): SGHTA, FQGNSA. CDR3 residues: CASSFGGASYEQYF. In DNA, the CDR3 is TGTGCCAGCAGCTTCGGCGGGGCTTCCTACGAGCAGTACTTC.

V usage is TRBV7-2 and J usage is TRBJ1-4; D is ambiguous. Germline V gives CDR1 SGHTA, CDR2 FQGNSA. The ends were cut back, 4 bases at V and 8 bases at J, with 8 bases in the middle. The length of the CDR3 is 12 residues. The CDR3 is CASSWEEEKLFF. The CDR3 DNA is TGTGCCAGCAGCTGGGAGGAGGAAAAACTGTTTTTT.

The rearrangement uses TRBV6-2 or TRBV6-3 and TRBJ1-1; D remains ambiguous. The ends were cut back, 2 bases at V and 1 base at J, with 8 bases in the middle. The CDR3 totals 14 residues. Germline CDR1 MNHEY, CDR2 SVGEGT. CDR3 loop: CASSYAVENTEAFF. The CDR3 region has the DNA TGTGCCAGCAGTTACGCAGTGGAGAACACTGAAGCTTTCTTT.

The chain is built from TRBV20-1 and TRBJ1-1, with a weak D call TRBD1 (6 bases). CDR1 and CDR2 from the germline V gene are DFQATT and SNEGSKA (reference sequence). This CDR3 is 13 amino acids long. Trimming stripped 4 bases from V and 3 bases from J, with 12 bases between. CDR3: CSATGVKDTEAFF. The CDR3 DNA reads TGCAGTGCTACAGGGGTGAAGGACACTGAAGCTTTCTTT.

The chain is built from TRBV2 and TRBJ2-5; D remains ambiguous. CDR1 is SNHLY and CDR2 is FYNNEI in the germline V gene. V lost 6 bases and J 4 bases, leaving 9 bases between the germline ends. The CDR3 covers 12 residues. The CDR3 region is CASRVISETQYF. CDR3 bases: TGTGCCAGCAGAGTAATTTCAGAGACCCAGTACTTC.

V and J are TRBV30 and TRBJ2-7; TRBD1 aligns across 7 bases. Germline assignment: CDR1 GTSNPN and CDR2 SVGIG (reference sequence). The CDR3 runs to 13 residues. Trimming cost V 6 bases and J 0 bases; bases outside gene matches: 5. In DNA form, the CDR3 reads TGTGCCTGTTCAACAGGGGTCTCCTACGAGCAGTACTTC. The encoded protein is CACSTGVSYEQYF.

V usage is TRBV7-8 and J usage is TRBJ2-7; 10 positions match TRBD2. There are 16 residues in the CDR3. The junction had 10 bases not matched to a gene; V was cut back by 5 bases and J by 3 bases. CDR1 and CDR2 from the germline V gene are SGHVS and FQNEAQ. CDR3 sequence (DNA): TGTGCCAGCAGCCCCCACAGGATAGCGGGAGGCTACGAGCAGTACTTC. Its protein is CASSPHRIAGGYEQYF. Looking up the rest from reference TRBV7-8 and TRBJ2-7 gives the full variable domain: GAGVSQSPRYKVAKRGQDVALRCDPISGHVSLFWYQQALGQGPEFLTYFQNEAQLDKSGLPSDRFFAERPEGSVSTLKIQRTQQEDSAVYLCASSPHRIAGGYEQYFGPGTRLTVT.

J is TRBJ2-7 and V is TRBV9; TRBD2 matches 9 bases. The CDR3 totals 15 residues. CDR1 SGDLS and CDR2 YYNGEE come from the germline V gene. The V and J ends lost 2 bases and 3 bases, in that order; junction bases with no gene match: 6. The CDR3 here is CASSVGLATDYEQYF. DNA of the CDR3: TGTGCCAGCAGCGTCGGACTAGCGACCGACTACGAGCAGTACTTC.

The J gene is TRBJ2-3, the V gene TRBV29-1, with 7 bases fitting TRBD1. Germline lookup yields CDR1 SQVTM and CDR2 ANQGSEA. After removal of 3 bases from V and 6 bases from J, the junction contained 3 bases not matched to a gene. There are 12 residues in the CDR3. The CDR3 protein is CSVDLRGDTQYF. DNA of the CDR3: TGCAGCGTTGACCTCAGGGGGGATACGCAGTATTTT.

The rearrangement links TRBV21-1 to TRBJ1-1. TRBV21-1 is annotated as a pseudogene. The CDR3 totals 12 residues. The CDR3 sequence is CASSRRDTEAFF. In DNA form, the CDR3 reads TGTGCCAGCAGCCGTAGGGACACTGAAGCTTTCTTT.

As DNA, the CDR3 is TGTGCCAGCAGCCCGGAGCGGTACTATGGCTACACCTTC. Protein product: CASSPERYYGYTF. V gene TRBV7-9 combines with J gene TRBJ1-2; D is undetermined. V was pared by 5 bases and J by 3 bases, with 10 bases between. The CDR3 loop spans 13 amino acids. Germline V gene data show CDR1 as SEHNR and CDR2 as FQNEAQ (reference sequence).

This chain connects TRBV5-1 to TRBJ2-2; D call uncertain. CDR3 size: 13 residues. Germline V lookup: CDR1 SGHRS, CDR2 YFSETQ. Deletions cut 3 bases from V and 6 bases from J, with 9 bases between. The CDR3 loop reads CASSSESAGELFF. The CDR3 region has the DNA TGCGCCAGCAGCTCCGAATCGGCCGGGGAGCTGTTTTTT.

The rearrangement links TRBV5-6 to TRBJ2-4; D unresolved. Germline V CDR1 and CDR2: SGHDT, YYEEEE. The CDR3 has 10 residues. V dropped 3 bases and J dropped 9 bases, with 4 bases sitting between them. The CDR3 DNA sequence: TGTGCCAGCAGCTCGAGCATTCAGTACTTC. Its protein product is CASSSSIQYF.